This T cell receptor beta chain was captured in a study of blood T cell repertoires in COVID-19. Whole-study context: Samples came from the United States, Italy and Spain, spanning acute and convalescent COVID-19.

There are 17 residues in the CDR3. Trimming shortened V by 0 bases and J by 3 bases, and 15 bases separated the two germline ends. CDR1 and CDR2 from the germline V gene are LGHDT and YNNKEL (reference sequence). As handled by the study authors: Reference gene primer amplification gave nucleated cell count estimates. This table comes from immunoSEQ multiplex PCR, and its TCRdb copy is limited to in-frame clones, with some not included. V and J calls and clone size come straight from that table; D and trimming were deduced from the DNA. Seen here are approximately 110,000 clones, around 88% observed once, and the top ten hold 0.88%.

The clonotype originates from a woman aged 45-65 years with active or convalescent COVID-19. Sequences were obtained from peripheral blood. The J gene is TRBJ2-1, the V gene TRBV3-1 (or the pseudogene TRBV3-2), with D possibly matching TRBD2 (6 bases). For the CDR3, the DNA is TGTGCCAGCAGCCAAGACGGACGGGGGTCCGACTACAATGAGCAGTTCTTC. The encoded protein is CASSQDGRGSDYNEQFF.